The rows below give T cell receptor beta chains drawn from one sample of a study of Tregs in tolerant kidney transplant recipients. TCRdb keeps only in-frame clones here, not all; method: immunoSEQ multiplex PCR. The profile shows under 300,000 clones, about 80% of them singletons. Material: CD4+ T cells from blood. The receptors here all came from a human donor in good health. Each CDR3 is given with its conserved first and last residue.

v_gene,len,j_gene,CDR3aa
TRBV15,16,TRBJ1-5,CATSRGHMESNQPQHF
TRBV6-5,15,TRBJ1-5,CAIRAQGGGNQPQHF
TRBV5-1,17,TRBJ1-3,CASSPLGQGYSGNTIYF
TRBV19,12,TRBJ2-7,CASSRQGYEQYF
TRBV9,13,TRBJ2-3,CASSAEPKVTQYF
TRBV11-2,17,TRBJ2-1,CASTDPGGRGPYNEQFF
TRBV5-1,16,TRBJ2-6,CASSLGSSSGANVLTF
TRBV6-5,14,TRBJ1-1,CASSYNPSYTEAFF
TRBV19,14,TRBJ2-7,CASSKRTSIYEQYF
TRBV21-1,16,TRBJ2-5,CASSKERTDYQETQYF
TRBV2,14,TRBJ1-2,CASSDRGSNYGYTF
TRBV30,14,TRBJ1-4,CAWSVLRSNEKLFF
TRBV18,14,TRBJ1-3,CASSLLGSGNTIYF
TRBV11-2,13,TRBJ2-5,CASSLVAQGEQYF
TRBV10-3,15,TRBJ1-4,CAIGGGPTTNEKLFF
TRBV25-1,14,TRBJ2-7,CASSPGALIYEQYF
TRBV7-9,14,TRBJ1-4,CASSYRPFNEKLFF
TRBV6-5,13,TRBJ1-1,CASSYSRNTEAFF
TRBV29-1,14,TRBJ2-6,CSVRPQAGANVLTF
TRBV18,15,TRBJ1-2,CASSPPFQGGYGYTF
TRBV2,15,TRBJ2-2,CASRGLAGRGGELFF